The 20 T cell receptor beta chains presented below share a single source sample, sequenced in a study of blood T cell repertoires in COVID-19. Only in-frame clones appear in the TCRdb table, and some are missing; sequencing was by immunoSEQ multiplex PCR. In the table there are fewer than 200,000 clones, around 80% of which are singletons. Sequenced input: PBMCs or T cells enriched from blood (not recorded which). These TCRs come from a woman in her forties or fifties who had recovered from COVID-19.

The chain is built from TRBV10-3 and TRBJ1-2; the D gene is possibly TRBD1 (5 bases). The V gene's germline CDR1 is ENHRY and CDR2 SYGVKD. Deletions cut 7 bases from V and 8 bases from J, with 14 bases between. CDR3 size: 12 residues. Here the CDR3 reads CAIKGASEGYTF. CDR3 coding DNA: TGTGCCATCAAAGGGGCCTCGGAGGGCTACACCTTC.

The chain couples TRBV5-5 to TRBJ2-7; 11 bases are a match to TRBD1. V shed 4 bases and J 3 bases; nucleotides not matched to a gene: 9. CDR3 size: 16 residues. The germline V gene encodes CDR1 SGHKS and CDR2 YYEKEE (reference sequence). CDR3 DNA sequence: TGTGCCAGCAGCACCCGTCCCGGGACAGGGGGCTACGAGCAGTACTTC. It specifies CASSTRPGTGGYEQYF.

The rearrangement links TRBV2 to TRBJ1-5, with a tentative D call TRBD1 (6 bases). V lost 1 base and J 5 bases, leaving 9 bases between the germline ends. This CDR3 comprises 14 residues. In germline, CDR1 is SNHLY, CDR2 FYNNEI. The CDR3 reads CASSEGTADQPQHF. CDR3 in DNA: TGTGCCAGCAGTGAAGGGACAGCGGATCAGCCCCAGCATTTT.

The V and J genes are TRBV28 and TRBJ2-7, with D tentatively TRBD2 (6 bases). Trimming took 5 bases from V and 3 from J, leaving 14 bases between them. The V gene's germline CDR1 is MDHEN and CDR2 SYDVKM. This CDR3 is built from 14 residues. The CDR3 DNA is TGTGCCAGCAGTCTCCCTGGGGGGAACTACGAGCAGTACTTC. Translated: CASSLPGGNYEQYF.

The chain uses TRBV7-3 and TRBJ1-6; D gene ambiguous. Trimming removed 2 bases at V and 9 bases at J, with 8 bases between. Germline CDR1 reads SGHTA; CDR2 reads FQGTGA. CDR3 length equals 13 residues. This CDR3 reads CASSLDPGSPLHF. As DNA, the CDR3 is TGTGCCAGCAGCTTAGATCCGGGTTCACCCCTCCACTTT.

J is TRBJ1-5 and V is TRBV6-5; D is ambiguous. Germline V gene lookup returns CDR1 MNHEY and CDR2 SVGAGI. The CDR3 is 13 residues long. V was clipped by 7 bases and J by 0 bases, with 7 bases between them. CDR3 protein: CASTRGSNQPQHF. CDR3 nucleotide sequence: TGTGCCAGCACCCGGGGTAGCAATCAGCCCCAGCATTTT.

CDR3 DNA: TGTGCCAGCAGGAGGGGACAGGGGGCTTTCTTT. It specifies CASRRGQGAFF. V gene TRBV6-6 combines with J gene TRBJ1-1; 10 bases agree with TRBD1. Per germline, CDR1 MNHNY and CDR2 SVGAGI (reference sequence). This CDR3 region has 11 residues. Germline trimming cut 6 bases from V and 11 bases from J; bases unmatched to any gene: 3.

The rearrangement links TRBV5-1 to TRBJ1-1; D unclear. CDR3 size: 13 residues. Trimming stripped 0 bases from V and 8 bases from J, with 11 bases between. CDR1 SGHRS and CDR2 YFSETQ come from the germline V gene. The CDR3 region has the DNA TGCGCCAGCAGCTTGGCCGGGATATCGGAAGCTTTCTTT. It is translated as CASSLAGISEAFF.

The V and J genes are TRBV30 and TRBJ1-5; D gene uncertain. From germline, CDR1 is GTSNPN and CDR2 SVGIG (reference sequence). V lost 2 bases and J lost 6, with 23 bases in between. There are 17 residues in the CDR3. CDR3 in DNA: TGTGCCTGGAGTTTGAGATCCGGACTTGGTATGGCTCAGCCCCAGCATTTT. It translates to CAWSLRSGLGMAQPQHF.

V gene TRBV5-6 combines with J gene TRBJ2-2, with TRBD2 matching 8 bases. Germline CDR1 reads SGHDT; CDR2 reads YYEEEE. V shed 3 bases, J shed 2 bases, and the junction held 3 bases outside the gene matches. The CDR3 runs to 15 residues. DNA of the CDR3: TGTGCCAGCAGCTCACTAGCGGTAAACACCGGGGAGCTGTTTTTT. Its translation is CASSSLAVNTGELFF.

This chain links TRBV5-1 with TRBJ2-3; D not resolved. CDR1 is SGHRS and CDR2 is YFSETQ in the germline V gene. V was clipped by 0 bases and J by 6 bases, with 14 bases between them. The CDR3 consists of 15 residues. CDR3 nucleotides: TGCGCCAGCAGCTTGGTCTCCCAAACACAGGATACGCAGTATTTT. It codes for CASSLVSQTQDTQYF.

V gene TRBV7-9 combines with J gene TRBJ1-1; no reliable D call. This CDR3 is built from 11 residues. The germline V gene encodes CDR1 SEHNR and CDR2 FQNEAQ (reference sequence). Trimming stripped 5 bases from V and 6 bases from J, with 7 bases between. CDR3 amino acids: CASSLAPEAFF. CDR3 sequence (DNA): TGTGCCAGCAGCCTGGCCCCTGAAGCTTTCTTT.

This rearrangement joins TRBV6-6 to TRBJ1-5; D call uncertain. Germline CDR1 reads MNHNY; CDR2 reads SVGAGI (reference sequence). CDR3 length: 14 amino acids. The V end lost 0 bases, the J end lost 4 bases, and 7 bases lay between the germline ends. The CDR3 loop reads CASSYSERNQPQHF. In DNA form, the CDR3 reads TGTGCCAGCAGTTACTCTGAGAGAAATCAGCCCCAGCATTTT.

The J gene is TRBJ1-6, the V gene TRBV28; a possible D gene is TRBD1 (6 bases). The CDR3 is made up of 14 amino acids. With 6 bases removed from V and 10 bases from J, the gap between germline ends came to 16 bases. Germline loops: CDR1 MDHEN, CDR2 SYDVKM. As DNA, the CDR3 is TGTGCCAGCAGCCCTGGGGGGGGACAATCACCCCTCCACTTT. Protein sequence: CASSPGGGQSPLHF.

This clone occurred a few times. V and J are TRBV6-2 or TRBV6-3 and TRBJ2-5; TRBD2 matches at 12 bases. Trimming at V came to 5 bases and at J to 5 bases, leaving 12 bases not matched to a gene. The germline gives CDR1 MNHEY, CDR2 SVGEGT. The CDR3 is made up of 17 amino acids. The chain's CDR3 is CASSPSSGRAVSETQYF. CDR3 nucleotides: TGTGCCAGCAGTCCCTCTAGCGGGAGGGCCGTTTCGGAGACCCAGTACTTC.

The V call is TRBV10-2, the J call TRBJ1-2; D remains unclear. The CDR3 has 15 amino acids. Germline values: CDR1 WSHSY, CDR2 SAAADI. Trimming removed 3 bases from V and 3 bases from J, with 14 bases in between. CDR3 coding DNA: TGCGCCAGCAGTGACCGAGACTCCGGATACTATGGCTACACCTTC. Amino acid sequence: CASSDRDSGYYGYTF.

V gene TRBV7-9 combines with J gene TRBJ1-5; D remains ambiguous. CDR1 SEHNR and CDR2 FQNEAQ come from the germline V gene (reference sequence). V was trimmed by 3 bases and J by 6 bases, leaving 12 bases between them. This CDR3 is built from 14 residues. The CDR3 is CASSFLGEGQPQHF. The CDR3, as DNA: TGTGCCAGCAGCTTCCTCGGGGAAGGTCAGCCCCAGCATTTT.

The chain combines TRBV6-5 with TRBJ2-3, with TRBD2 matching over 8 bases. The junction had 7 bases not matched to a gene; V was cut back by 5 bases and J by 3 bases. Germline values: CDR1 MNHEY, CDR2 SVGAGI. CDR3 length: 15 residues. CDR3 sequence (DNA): TGTGCCAGCAGTACGGTCGGGAGGGGGACAGATACGCAGTATTTT. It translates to CASSTVGRGTDTQYF.

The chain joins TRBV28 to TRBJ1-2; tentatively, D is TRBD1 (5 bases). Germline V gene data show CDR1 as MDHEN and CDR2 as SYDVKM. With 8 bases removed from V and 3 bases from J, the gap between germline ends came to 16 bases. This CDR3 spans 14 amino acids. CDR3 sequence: CASLGGGTDYGYTF. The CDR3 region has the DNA TGTGCCAGCCTTGGGGGGGGTACTGACTATGGCTACACCTTC.

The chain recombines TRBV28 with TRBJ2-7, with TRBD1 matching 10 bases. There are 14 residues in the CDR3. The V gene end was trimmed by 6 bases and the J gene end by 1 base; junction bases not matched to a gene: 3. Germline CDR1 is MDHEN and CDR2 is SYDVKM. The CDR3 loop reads CASSRTGGSYEQYF. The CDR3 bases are TGTGCCAGCAGCCGGACAGGGGGGTCCTACGAGCAGTACTTC.